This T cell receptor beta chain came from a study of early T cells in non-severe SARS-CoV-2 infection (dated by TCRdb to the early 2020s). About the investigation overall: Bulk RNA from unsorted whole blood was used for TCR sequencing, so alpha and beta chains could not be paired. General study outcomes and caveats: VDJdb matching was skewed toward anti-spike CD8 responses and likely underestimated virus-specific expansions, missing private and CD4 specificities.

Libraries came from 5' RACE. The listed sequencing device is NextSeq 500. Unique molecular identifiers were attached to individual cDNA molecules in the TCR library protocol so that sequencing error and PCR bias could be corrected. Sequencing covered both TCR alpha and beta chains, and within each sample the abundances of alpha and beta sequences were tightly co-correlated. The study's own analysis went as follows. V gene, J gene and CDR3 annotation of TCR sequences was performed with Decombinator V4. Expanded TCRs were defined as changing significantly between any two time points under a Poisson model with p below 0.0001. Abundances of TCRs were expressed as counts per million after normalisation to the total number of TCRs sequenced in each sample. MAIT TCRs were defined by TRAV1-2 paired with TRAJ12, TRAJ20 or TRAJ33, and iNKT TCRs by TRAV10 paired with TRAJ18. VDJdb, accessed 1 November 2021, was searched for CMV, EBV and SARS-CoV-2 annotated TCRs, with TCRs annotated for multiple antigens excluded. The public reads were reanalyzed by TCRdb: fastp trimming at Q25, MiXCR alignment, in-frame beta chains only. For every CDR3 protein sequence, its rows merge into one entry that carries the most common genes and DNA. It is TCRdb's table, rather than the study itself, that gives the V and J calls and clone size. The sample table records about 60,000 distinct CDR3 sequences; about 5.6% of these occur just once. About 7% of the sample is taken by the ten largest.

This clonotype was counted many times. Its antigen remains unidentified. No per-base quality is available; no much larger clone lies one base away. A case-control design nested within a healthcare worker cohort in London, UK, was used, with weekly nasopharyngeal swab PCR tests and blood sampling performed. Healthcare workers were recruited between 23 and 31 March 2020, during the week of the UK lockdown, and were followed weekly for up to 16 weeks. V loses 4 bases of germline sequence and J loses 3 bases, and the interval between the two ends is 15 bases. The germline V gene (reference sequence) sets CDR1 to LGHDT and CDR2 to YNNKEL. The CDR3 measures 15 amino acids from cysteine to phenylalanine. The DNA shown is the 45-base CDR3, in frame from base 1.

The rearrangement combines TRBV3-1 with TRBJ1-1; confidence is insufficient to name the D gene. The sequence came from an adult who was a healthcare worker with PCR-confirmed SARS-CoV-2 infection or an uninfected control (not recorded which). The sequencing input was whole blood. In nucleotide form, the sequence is TGTGCCAGCAGCCGGACGGAGGAAGTTCACACTGAAGCTTTCTTT. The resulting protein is CASSRTEEVHTEAFF.